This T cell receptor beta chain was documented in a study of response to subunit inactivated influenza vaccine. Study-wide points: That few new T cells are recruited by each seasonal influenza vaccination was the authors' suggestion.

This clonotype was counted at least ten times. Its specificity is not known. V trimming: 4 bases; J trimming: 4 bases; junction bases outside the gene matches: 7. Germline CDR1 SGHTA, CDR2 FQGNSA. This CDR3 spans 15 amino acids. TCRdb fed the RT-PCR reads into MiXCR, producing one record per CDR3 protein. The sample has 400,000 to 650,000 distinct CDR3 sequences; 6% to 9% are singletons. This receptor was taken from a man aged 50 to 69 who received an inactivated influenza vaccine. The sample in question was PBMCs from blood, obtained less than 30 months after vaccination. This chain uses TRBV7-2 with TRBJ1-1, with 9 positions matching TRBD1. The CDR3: CASSSQGASSTEAFF. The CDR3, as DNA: TGTGCCAGCAGCTCACAGGGGGCGAGCAGCACTGAAGCTTTCTTT.